The source of this T cell receptor beta chain is a study of cytomegalovirus exposure and HLA in healthy donors. As regards this clone: The antigen is not known.

The PCR used 60 Vbeta and 13 Jbeta primers. Assay used: immunoSEQ multiplex PCR; TCRdb lists only in-frame clones, some missing. The data hold under 50,000 clones, with 70% to 80% observed a single time. Each of the donors was a healthy bone marrow donor. Germline V lookup: CDR1 WNHNN, CDR2 SYGVQD (reference sequence). This CDR3 comprises 14 residues. With V trimmed by 2 bases and J by 8 bases, 5 bases remained unmatched. Study conclusions and caveats: According to the study, around 180 TCR beta chains were cytomegalovirus-associated. Presence/absence analyses rested on an assumption that sequencing depth was roughly uniform across donors.

This receptor was identified in a young man in good health and CMV-seronegative. The J gene is TRBJ2-1, the V gene TRBV10-1; 8 nucleotides align to TRBD2. Sequencing was carried out using PBMCs. The DNA for the CDR3 is TGCGCCAGCAGTGAGACGGCTAGCGGGCATGAGCAGTTCTTC. Amino acid sequence: CASSETASGHEQFF.